Shown below are 23 T cell receptor beta chains from a single sample sequenced in a study of OX40 agonist ivuxolimab in advanced cancers. The data were produced by immunoSEQ multiplex PCR, yet TCRdb's version contains in-frame clones alone and is incomplete. The sample has some 66,000 clones; about nine tenths are singletons. Sample: CD4+ or CD8+ T cells sorted from blood, taken in a trial of the OX40 agonist ivuxolimab. Receptors were obtained from an adult with an advanced solid tumor such as melanoma, head and neck, liver or kidney cancer.

The chain links TRBV18 to TRBJ2-4, with 7 bases lining up with TRBD1. There are 18 residues in the CDR3. Unmatched junction bases numbered 11, after V lost 3 bases and J lost 0 bases. The germline V gene encodes CDR1 KGHSH and CDR2 LQKENI. The chain's CDR3 is CASSPPPGQLLAKNIQYF. In DNA form, the CDR3 reads TGTGCCAGCTCACCGCCGCCGGGACAGCTACTAGCCAAAAACATTCAGTACTTC.

The chain uses TRBV27 and TRBJ2-3; TRBD1 agrees at 8 bases. Germline V gene lookup returns CDR1 MNHEY and CDR2 SMNVEV (reference sequence). The length of the CDR3 is 16 residues. Trimming at V came to 2 bases and at J to 1 base, leaving 5 bases not matched to a gene. The CDR3 loop is CASSLDRGLGTDTQYF. Written as DNA, the CDR3 is TGTGCCAGCAGTTTAGACAGGGGACTCGGCACAGATACGCAGTATTTT.

The chain uses TRBV6-5 and TRBJ1-2, with D perhaps TRBD1 (6 bases). CDR3 length equals 14 residues. V dropped 6 bases and J dropped 5 bases, with 16 bases sitting between them. Germline lookup yields CDR1 MNHEY and CDR2 SVGAGI. The DNA for the CDR3 is TGTGCCAGCAGCCATGTGGGGGGCAGTTATGGCTACACCTTC. This encodes CASSHVGGSYGYTF.

This clone was recorded only once. This chain links TRBV6-1 with TRBJ1-2, with 7 bases lining up with TRBD1. The CDR3 is 15 residues long. Unmatched junction bases numbered 10, after V lost 1 base and J lost 8 bases. CDR1 MNHNS and CDR2 SASEGT come from the germline V gene. In DNA form, the CDR3 reads TGTGCCAGCAGTGAAGAGTCAGGGGGATATTGGGGCTACACCTTC. Protein: CASSEESGGYWGYTF.

This rearrangement joins TRBV7-6 to TRBJ1-1; 7 bases map to TRBD1. The CDR3 extends over 14 amino acids. Germline CDR1 reads SGHVS; CDR2 reads FNYEAQ. Germline trimming cut 5 bases from V and 1 base from J; bases unmatched to any gene: 4. The CDR3 loop reads CASSLRTGNTEAFF. CDR3 in DNA: TGTGCCAGCAGCCTGAGGACAGGGAACACTGAAGCTTTCTTT.

The rearrangement links TRBV5-1 to TRBJ2-7; 9 bases are a match to TRBD1. V gave up 0 bases and J gave up 7 bases; unmatched junction bases: 8. CDR3 length: 15 residues. CDR1 is SGHRS, CDR2 YFSETQ, per germline. This chain's CDR3 is CASSLGTGVVGEQYF. The CDR3 coding sequence is TGCGCCAGCAGCTTGGGGACAGGGGTGGTGGGTGAGCAGTACTTC.

This clone showed up just a few times. The chain links TRBV7-9 to TRBJ1-1; D gene uncertain. This CDR3 is built from 12 residues. V gave up 2 bases and J gave up 7 bases, with 8 bases separating them. The V gene's germline CDR1 is SEHNR and CDR2 FQNEAQ (reference sequence). For the CDR3, the DNA is TGTGCCAGCAGCTTAAGTATCGGTGAAGCTTTCTTT. Its translation: CASSLSIGEAFF.

The rearrangement joins TRBV5-1 to TRBJ2-7; 10 bases align to TRBD1. Germline V gene data show CDR1 as SGHRS and CDR2 as YFSETQ. This CDR3 is built from 14 residues. V was pared by 4 bases and J by 5 bases, with 6 bases of the junction left unmatched. The CDR3 bases are TGCGCCAGCAGCCAGTCCGGGACAGGGGACGAGCAGTACTTC. Protein product: CASSQSGTGDEQYF.

The CDR3 bases are TGCGCCAGCGCGACTCAGGGGAACACTGAAGCTTTCTTT. Residues: CASATQGNTEAFF. V is TRBV5-1 and J is TRBJ1-1, with D possibly TRBD1 on 5 matching bases. The V end was cut by 7 bases, the J end by 1 base, with 11 bases between. CDR3 length: 13 amino acids. Germline-derived CDR1 and CDR2 are SGHRS and YFSETQ.

The genes are TRBV5-1 and TRBJ1-2; the match to TRBD1 covers 8 bases. This CDR3 spans 14 amino acids. CDR1 SGHRS and CDR2 YFSETQ come from the germline V gene. V was clipped by 4 bases and J by 8 bases; unmatched bases: 10. The DNA of the CDR3 is TGCGCCAGCAGCCTCGATACAGGGGGTAGAGGCTACACCTTC. This codes for CASSLDTGGRGYTF.

The V and J genes are TRBV7-2 and TRBJ1-6, with D hard to call. The CDR3 has 13 amino acids. The germline CDR1 and CDR2 sequences are SGHTA and FQGNSA. Trimming left V 5 bases short and J 9 bases short, with 11 bases between. This CDR3 reads CASSPRVLSPLHF. CDR3 sequence (DNA): TGTGCCAGCAGCCCCCGAGTCCTTTCACCCCTCCACTTT.

The J gene is TRBJ2-6, the V gene TRBV6-1; D perhaps matches TRBD2 (6 bases). Germline assignment: CDR1 MNHNS and CDR2 SASEGT. The CDR3 covers 17 residues. Trimming took 4 bases from V and 0 from J, leaving 13 bases between them. The CDR3, as DNA: TGTGCCAGCAGTGTCGGGACTGAACTCTCTGGGGCCAACGTCCTGACTTTC. Translated: CASSVGTELSGANVLTF.

J is TRBJ1-5 and V is TRBV6-1; 8 bases align to TRBD1. Trimming cost V 0 bases and J 6 bases; bases outside gene matches: 7. The CDR3 extends over 16 amino acids. Germline lookup yields CDR1 MNHNS and CDR2 SASEGT. Here the CDR3 reads CASSEARDRRGQPQHF. In DNA form, the CDR3 reads TGTGCCAGCAGTGAAGCGCGGGACAGGAGGGGTCAGCCCCAGCATTTT.

This clone was detected once. V is TRBV15 and J is TRBJ1-3; D call uncertain. This CDR3 region has 15 residues. With 1 base removed from V and 3 bases from J, the gap between germline ends came to 10 bases. The germline V gene encodes CDR1 LNHNV and CDR2 YYDKDF (reference sequence). CDR3 bases: TGTGCCACCAGCAGAGGCTGGGCAGATGGAAACACCATATATTTT. Protein: CATSRGWADGNTIYF.

The J gene is TRBJ1-6, the V gene TRBV5-8, with a weak D call TRBD1 (5 bases). The V and J ends lost 0 bases and 9 bases respectively, with 10 bases between them. The CDR3 loop spans 14 amino acids. CDR1 is SGHTS and CDR2 is YDEGEE in the germline V gene. CDR3 sequence (DNA): TGTGCCAGCAGCTTGGGGGGCCAGGCTTCACCCCTCCACTTT. Translated: CASSLGGQASPLHF.

The rearrangement uses TRBV5-5 and TRBJ2-1, with D possibly being TRBD1 or TRBD2 (5 bases each). Trimming took 4 bases from V and 0 from J, leaving 11 bases between them. The V gene's germline CDR1 is SGHKS and CDR2 YYEKEE (reference sequence). This CDR3 is 15 amino acids long. The CDR3 loop reads CASSPGPASYNEQFF. CDR3 bases: TGTGCCAGCAGCCCGGGACCGGCCTCCTACAATGAGCAGTTCTTC.

The rearrangement uses TRBV2 and TRBJ1-1, with D tentatively TRBD1 (6 bases). The CDR3 extends over 18 amino acids. Germline assignment: CDR1 SNHLY and CDR2 FYNNEI. The ends were cut back, 6 bases at V and 0 bases at J, with 23 bases in the middle. Here the CDR3 DNA reads TGTGCCAGCAGCCCAGGTGGGTGGGACAACTTTATGAACACTGAAGCTTTCTTT. Translated: CASSPGGWDNFMNTEAFF.

This sequence joins TRBV7-3 and TRBJ1-1, with no clear D. CDR1 and CDR2 (germline): SGHTA, FQGTGA. CDR3 length: 13 amino acids. Trimming pared 5 bases from V and 11 bases from J, leaving 18 bases between. For the CDR3, the DNA is TGTGCCAGCAGCCCAAAGTGGGGAGGGCAGGCTTTCTTT. It encodes CASSPKWGGQAFF. Full variable domain (outside the CDR3, taken from reference TRBV7-3 and TRBJ1-1): GAGVSQTPSNKVTEKGKYVELRCDPISGHTALYWYRQSLGQGPEFLIYFQGTGAADDSGLPNDRFFAVRPEGSVSTLKIQRTERGDSAVYLCASSPKWGGQAFFGQGTRLTVV.

This clone has more than one count but fewer than ten. The J gene is TRBJ1-6, the V gene TRBV6-5; TRBD1 might be the D (5 bases). The CDR3 covers 13 residues. Trimming left V 10 bases short and J 4 bases short, with 11 bases between. Per germline, CDR1 MNHEY and CDR2 SVGAGI. This CDR3 is CAIRDGYNSPLHF. CDR3 coding DNA: TGTGCCATCCGGGACGGGTATAATTCACCCCTCCACTTT.

V usage is TRBV4-3 and J usage is TRBJ2-1; no reliable D call. The V and J ends lost 0 bases and 6 bases respectively, with 0 bases between them. Germline lookup yields CDR1 LGHNA and CDR2 YSLEER. The CDR3 extends over 11 amino acids. The CDR3 spells CASSQDNEQFF. The CDR3 DNA follows: TGCGCCAGCAGCCAAGACAATGAGCAGTTCTTC.

The V call is TRBV7-2, the J call TRBJ2-7; D is unresolved. Germline V gene lookup returns CDR1 SGHTA and CDR2 FQGNSA. This CDR3 comprises 14 residues. V lost 1 base and J 1 base, leaving 8 bases between the germline ends. The CDR3 loop is CASSLGLRSYEQYF. CDR3 nucleotides: TGTGCCAGCAGCTTAGGGCTCAGGTCCTACGAGCAGTACTTC.

The J gene is TRBJ2-7, the V gene TRBV4-1; possible D gene TRBD1, 5 bases. V lost 4 bases and J lost 5, with 15 bases in between. The CDR3 sequence is 14 residues long. Per the germline V gene, CDR1 is MGHRA and CDR2 is YSYEKL. CDR3 amino acids: CASSPMPTVDEQYF. The CDR3 DNA follows: TGCGCCAGCAGCCCAATGCCGACAGTAGACGAGCAGTACTTC.

This clone was counted only a few times. The rearrangement uses TRBV21-1 and TRBJ1-1. TRBV21-1 is a pseudogene segment. This CDR3 spans 12 amino acids. The CDR3 sequence: CATQGSGTEAFF. CDR3 in DNA: TGTGCCACCCAAGGGAGCGGTACTGAAGCTTTCTTT.